This T cell receptor beta chain originates from a study of T cells after yellow fever vaccination. Across the study: The SMART-Seq v4 Ultra Low Input method served to prepare the low-cell-number fractions.

The germline CDR1 and CDR2 sequences are LGHNA and YNFKEQ. This CDR3 comprises 16 residues. Trimming left V 0 bases short and J 2 bases short, with 12 bases between. The TCR cDNA carried a universal primer site and UMIs from 5'RACE template switching. Each CDR3 protein is one row after TCRdb ran MiXCR on the 5' RACE reads. The sample carries approximately 550,000 distinct CDR3 sequences, 19% recorded once. In this sample, this clonotype turned up a few times. The sample in question was PBMCs, obtained 15 days after the yellow fever booster vaccination. The genes are TRBV4-2 and TRBJ2-3; tentative D call: TRBD2 (6 bases). This receptor was identified in a man younger than 45 who received the YFV17D yellow fever vaccine. The CDR3 region is CASSQDLARYTDTQYF. The CDR3 coding sequence is TGTGCCAGCAGCCAAGACCTAGCGAGATACACAGATACGCAGTATTTT.